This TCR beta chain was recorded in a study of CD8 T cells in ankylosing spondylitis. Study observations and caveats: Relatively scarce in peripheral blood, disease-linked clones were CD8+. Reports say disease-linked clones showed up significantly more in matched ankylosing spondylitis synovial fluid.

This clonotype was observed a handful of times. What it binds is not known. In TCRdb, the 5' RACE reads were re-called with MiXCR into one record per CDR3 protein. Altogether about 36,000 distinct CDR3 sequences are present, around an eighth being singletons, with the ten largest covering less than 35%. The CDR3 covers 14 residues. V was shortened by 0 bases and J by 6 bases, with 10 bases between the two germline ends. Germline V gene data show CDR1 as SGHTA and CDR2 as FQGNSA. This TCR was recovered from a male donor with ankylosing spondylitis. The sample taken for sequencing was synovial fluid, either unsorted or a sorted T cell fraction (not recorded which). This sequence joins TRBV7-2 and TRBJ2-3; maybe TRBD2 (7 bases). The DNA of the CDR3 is TGTGCCAGCAGCTTAGCGGGAGGGGGGGATACGCAGTATTTT. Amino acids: CASSLAGGGDTQYF.